This TCR beta chain was found in a study of spatial heterogeneity in lung cancer. Study-wide results and limits: Within tumors, counts of expanded alpha and beta TCRs tracked tumor mutation counts. For tumor T cells, estimated coverage reached only 5.5% to 8% (alpha) and about 12% (beta).

The time point: sample taken at primary tumor resection. Patients with untreated early-stage non-small cell lung cancer, numbering more than 55, were the donors. One entry per CDR3 protein results from TCRdb running MiXCR on the 5' RACE reads. In the table there are roughly 3,600 distinct CDR3 sequences, over 6.5% of which are singletons. This clonotype is labeled as medium-sized. The antigen remains undetermined. Trimming took 1 base from V and 9 from J, leaving 21 bases between them. This CDR3 region has 15 residues. The germline V gene encodes CDR1 DFQATT and CDR2 SNEGSKA (reference sequence). Sequenced here: lung tumor tissue, sampled at surgery. This receptor was obtained from a male donor with early-stage non-small cell lung cancer. The V and J genes are TRBV20-1 and TRBJ2-5, with D possibly matching TRBD2 (6 bases). The CDR3 loop reads CSARGPPVAGGAQYF. CDR3 nucleotides: TGCAGTGCTAGAGGCCCTCCGGTGGCCGGCGGGGCCCAGTACTTC.